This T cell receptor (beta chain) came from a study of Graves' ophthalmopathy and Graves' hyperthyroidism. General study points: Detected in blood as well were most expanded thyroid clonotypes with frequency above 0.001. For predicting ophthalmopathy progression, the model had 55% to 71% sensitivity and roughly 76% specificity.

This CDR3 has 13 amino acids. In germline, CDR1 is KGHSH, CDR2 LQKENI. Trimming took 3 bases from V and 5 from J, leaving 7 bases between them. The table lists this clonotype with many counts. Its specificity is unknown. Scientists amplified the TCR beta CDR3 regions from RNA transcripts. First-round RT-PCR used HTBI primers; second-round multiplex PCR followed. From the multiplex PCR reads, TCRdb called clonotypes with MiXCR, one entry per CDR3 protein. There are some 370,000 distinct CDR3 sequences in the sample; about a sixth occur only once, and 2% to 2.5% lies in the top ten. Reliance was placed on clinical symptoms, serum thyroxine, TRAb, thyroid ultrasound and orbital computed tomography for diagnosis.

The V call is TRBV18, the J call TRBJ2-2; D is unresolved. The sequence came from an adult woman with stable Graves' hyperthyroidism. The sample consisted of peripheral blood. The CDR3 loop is CASSPGFTGELFF. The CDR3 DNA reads TGTGCCAGCTCACCTGGGTTTACCGGGGAGCTGTTTTTT.